This paragraph reports one T cell receptor (beta chain). Antigen: not known. Multiple sclerosis controls were treatment-naive patients with stable or active relapsing-remitting disease. This entry belongs to a study of CD8 T cells in Susac syndrome. Regarding the study as a whole: That the number of individuals in its TCR sequencing and HLA analysis was relatively small was acknowledged by the study.

The ends lost 3 bases at V and 3 bases at J; junction bases unmatched: 11. The CDR3 loop spans 16 amino acids. The germline CDR1 and CDR2 sequences are DFQATT and SNEGSKA (reference sequence). Random hexamers were used to reverse transcribe an amount of about 0.5 to 1 ug RNA. One entry per CDR3 protein, called by TCRdb with MiXCR from the immunoSEQ multiplex PCR reads. Counted here are a few hundred thousand distinct CDR3 sequences, about 91% occurring once; the ten biggest clones make up approximately 0.18%. Material: CD8+ T cells from PBMCs. The receptor was isolated from a human donor with multiple sclerosis. J is TRBJ2-1 and V is TRBV20-1, with 7 nucleotides matching TRBD2. For the CDR3, the DNA is TGCAGTGCTAGCCCTTTAAGGGGAGGGGACTACAATGAGCAGTTCTTC. It is translated as CSASPLRGGDYNEQFF.